This T cell receptor beta chain is drawn from a study of neurological immune-mediated disorders. TCRdb reprocessed the 5' RACE reads with MiXCR, giving one entry per CDR3 protein. Of some 77,000 distinct CDR3 sequences listed, roughly 15% are singletons. This sample's time point: longitudinal time-point 1 (baseline). Unsorted libraries were generated from 2 million PBMCs held at -80 degrees C. This clonotype was counted ten times or more. Trimming shortened V by 7 bases and J by 3 bases, and 12 bases separated the two germline ends. This CDR3 has 13 amino acids. This TCR derives from a female donor with HTLV-1-associated myelopathy (HAM/TSP). The chain recombines TRBV12-3 or TRBV12-4 with TRBJ1-1; D gene uncertain. Material: PBMCs. In DNA, the CDR3 is TGTGCCAGCAATAAAAGAAGGGACACTGAAGCTTTCTTT. As protein: CASNKRRDTEAFF.